The 24 T cell receptor delta chains below were found in one sample sequenced in a study of gamma-delta T cells after stem cell transplantation. With CATT, TCRdb re-called clones from the RT-PCR reads. The sample yields a few thousand delta-chain clones, 3% to 4% seen once. Sequenced material: gamma-delta T cells. These receptors were taken from a human donor. It is not recorded whose cells these are; they may come from a transplant donor.

V is TRDV2 and J is TRDJ1, with 8 bases aligning to TRDD3. Germline CDR1 reads GEAIGNYY; CDR2 reads EKD. This CDR3 is 15 amino acids long. V shed 4 bases, J shed 0 bases, and the junction held 6 bases outside the gene matches. The CDR3 here is CACERLLGDTDKLIF. CDR3 in DNA: TGTGCCTGTGAAAGATTACTGGGGGACACCGATAAACTCATCTTT.

In its sample, this clone was seen a few times. The chain is built from TRDV2 and TRDJ1; 12 bases line up with TRDD3. The CDR3 extends over 15 amino acids. Losses at the gene ends were 3 bases for V and 6 bases for J; bases not matched to a gene: 7. Looked up from germline, CDR1 is GEAIGNYY and CDR2 is EKD. CDR3 amino acids: CACDRILGDTYKLIF. CDR3 coding DNA: TGTGCCTGTGACCGGATACTGGGGGATACCTATAAACTCATCTTT.

As for this clone: TCRdb has a much larger clone's protein, which differs at residues 6 and 10 from the translation of this DNA, likely because of a read error; what is shown is the protein translated from the DNA. V is TRDV2 and J is TRDJ2, with 8 bases lining up with TRDD3. The V segment lost 3 bases and the J segment 6 bases; nucleotides outside the gene matches: 8. This CDR3 is built from 15 residues. Germline CDR1 is GEAIGNYY and CDR2 is EKD. The CDR3: CACDSLLGGPAQLFF. The CDR3 DNA follows: TGTGCCTGTGACTCCTTACTGGGGGGGCCAGCACAACTCTTCTTT.

As regards this clone: TCRdb attributes to this sequence the protein of a much larger clone, which differs from the DNA translation at residue 4; a read error is likely, and the protein displayed is translated from the DNA. This chain joins TRDV2 and TRDJ2; 10 bases agree with TRDD3. Losses at the gene ends were 5 bases for V and 9 bases for J; bases not matched to a gene: 20. Per the germline V gene, CDR1 is GEAIGNYY and CDR2 is EKD. The CDR3 sequence is 18 residues long. CDR3 coding DNA: TGTGCCTGTGGCAGAGTGACTGGGGGATCCTTTCAAGGTTCACAACTCTTCTTT. Translation gives CACGRVTGGSFQGSQLFF.

Comment on this clone: With only one base between it and a far larger clone, this is likely a read error. Other DNA sequences within the sample encode an identical CDR3. V and J are TRDV2 and TRDJ1; unclear D gene. Trimming removed 1 base from V and 0 bases from J, with 17 bases in between. The germline V gene encodes CDR1 GEAIGNYY and CDR2 EKD. The CDR3 consists of 17 residues. CDR3 sequence (DNA): TGTGCCTGTGACACTGCGGGAGGCCCGACGTACACCGATAAACTCATCTTT. Its protein product is CACDTAGGPTYTDKLIF.

The sample holds a few counts of this clone. The TCRdb protein, from a much larger clone, departs from this DNA's translation at residue 5, likely by read error; the protein shown derives from the DNA. The chain is built from TRDV2 and TRDJ2; 8 nucleotides agree with TRDD3. The CDR3 is 15 residues long. The J segment lost 6 bases and the V segment lost 3 bases, leaving 8 bases of the junction unmatched. Germline V gives CDR1 GEAIGNYY, CDR2 EKD. The CDR3: CACDPVLGGSAQLFF. As DNA, the CDR3 is TGTGCCTGTGACCCGGTACTGGGGGGGTCAGCACAACTCTTCTTT.

This clone is categorized as medium-sized (0.01 to 0.1%). Other DNA sequences within the sample encode an identical CDR3. The genes are TRDV2 and TRDJ1, with 8 bases aligning to TRDD3. CDR3 length: 15 amino acids. Germline CDR1 is GEAIGNYY and CDR2 is EKD. Losses at the gene ends were 3 bases for V and 0 bases for J; bases not matched to a gene: 5. CDR3 sequence (DNA): TGTGCCTGTGACCGACTGGGGGGCTACACCGATAAACTCATCTTT. It translates to CACDRLGGYTDKLIF.

On this clone: One end of the junction fails to match germline, which may point to a read error. The chain carries TRDV1 and TRDJ1; possible D gene TRDD3, 5 bases. The CDR3 runs to 17 residues. Germline lookup yields CDR1 TSWWSYY and CDR2 QGS. CDR3 in DNA: TGTGCTCTTGGGGAAGGTTCGCCGGGGAGGAGCGCCGATAAACCCATCTTT. This sequence encodes CALGEGSPGRSADKPIF.

This clone was seen a handful of times. A far larger clone is a single base away, which makes a read error likely. The chain employs TRDV2 and TRDJ1, with TRDD3 matching 10 bases. Trimming took 0 bases from V and 5 from J; bases not matched to a gene: 11. From germline, CDR1 is GEAIGNYY and CDR2 EKD. The CDR3 is 17 amino acids. Here the CDR3 reads CACDTPLGDFEGDKLIF. CDR3 DNA sequence: TGTGCCTGTGACACCCCACTGGGGGATTTTGAGGGGGATAAACTCATCTTT.

This clone was seen more than once but under ten times. This may stem from a read error, because a much larger clone lies one nucleotide away. The sample has other DNA sequences that encode this CDR3 too. V and J are TRDV2 and TRDJ1; TRDD3 matches at 7 bases. Unmatched junction bases numbered 28, after V lost 1 base and J lost 3 bases. This CDR3 comprises 22 residues. Germline CDR1 reads GEAIGNYY; CDR2 reads EKD. CDR3 in DNA: TGTGCCTGTGACACTGTTCTTCCCGTGCCTGGGGATAACCCGTACGGAGCCGATAAACTCATCTTT. This encodes CACDTVLPVPGDNPYGADKLIF.

Sample share makes this clone medium-sized. Other DNA sequences from this sample encode an identical CDR3 as well. The chain links TRDV2 to TRDJ3; 9 bases are a match to TRDD3. CDR3 length: 18 amino acids. Germline CDR1 GEAIGNYY, CDR2 EKD. V was pared by 0 bases and J by 1 base, with 3 bases of the junction left unmatched. For the CDR3, the DNA is TGTGCCTGTGACACCGGGGGATACCGGTCCTGGGACACCCGACAGATGTTTTTC. Protein: CACDTGGYRSWDTRQMFF.

As to this clone: TCRdb's entry gives the protein of a much larger clone, which mismatches this DNA's translation at residue 5, likely from a read error; the protein reported here is translated from the DNA. V is TRDV2 and J is TRDJ1; the match to TRDD3 covers 11 bases. V dropped 3 bases and J dropped 1; count of bases not matched to a gene: 12. The length of the CDR3 is 18 residues. Germline values: CDR1 GEAIGNYY, CDR2 EKD. DNA of the CDR3: TGTGCCTGTGACTCCCTAGGGCTGGGGGATACCCTCACCGATAAACTCATCTTT. Encoded protein: CACDSLGLGDTLTDKLIF.

This clone was seen a handful of times. The amino acid sequence in TCRdb belongs to a much larger clone and departs from this DNA's translation at residue 11, likely a sequencing read error; the sequence shown is translated from the DNA. J is TRDJ1 and V is TRDV2; 8 nucleotides align to TRDD3. The germline CDR1 and CDR2 sequences are GEAIGNYY and EKD. J lost 0 bases, V lost 0 bases, and 11 bases had no gene match. The CDR3 extends over 18 amino acids. CDR3 sequence (DNA): TGTGCCTGTGACACCGTTACTGGGGGGGGAGAGTACACCGATAAACTCATCTTT. Translating gives CACDTVTGGGEYTDKLIF.

This clone was counted only a few times. A much larger clonotype is one base distant, so this may be a read error. The chain combines TRDV2 with TRDJ1, with D possibly TRDD3 on 6 matching bases. Germline V CDR1 and CDR2: GEAIGNYY, EKD. The CDR3 runs 18 residues. The CDR3 sequence is CACDTIMGGYRYTDKPIF. The CDR3 nucleotides read TGTGCCTGTGACACTATAATGGGGGGGTACCGGTACACCGATAAACCCATCTTT.

This clone has more than one count but fewer than ten. It is likely a read error: a sequence one base away is far more abundant. The chain combines TRDV2 with TRDJ1, with TRDD3 matching 9 bases. Germline values: CDR1 GEAIGNYY, CDR2 EKD. V was clipped by 4 bases and J by 0 bases; unmatched bases: 11. This CDR3 comprises 17 residues. Here the CDR3 reads CACEGLLGDRYTDKLIF. The CDR3 region has the DNA TGTGCCTGTGAAGGATTACTGGGGGACCGGTACACCGATAAACTCATCTTT.

This clone rates as large. This sequence joins TRDV2 and TRDJ1, with 11 bases identical to TRDD3. The CDR3 is 20 amino acids. Germline CDR1 is GEAIGNYY and CDR2 is EKD. Trimming cost V 1 base and J 2 bases; bases outside gene matches: 17. CDR3 residues: CACDTVRRVGDTSGTDKLIF. In nucleotides, the CDR3 is TGTGCCTGTGACACGGTTCGTCGGGTGGGGGATACGAGTGGGACCGATAAACTCATCTTT.

This clone was seen a handful of times. V and J are TRDV2 and TRDJ1; a possible D gene is TRDD3 (6 bases). Between the trimmed V and J ends, which lost 1 base and 2 bases, there was a span of 25 bases. Germline-derived CDR1 and CDR2 are GEAIGNYY and EKD. The CDR3 spans 19 residues. CDR3 nucleotides: TGTGCCTGTGACACACTACGTACGTCCGGGATAAAGACAACCGATAAACTCATCTTT. This codes for CACDTLRTSGIKTTDKLIF.

This clone was counted between two and nine times. For this DNA, TCRdb reports the protein of a much larger clone, which diverges at residue 11, most likely from a read error; the protein presented here is translated directly from the DNA. The chain couples TRDV2 to TRDJ1; 9 bases map to TRDD3. Germline CDR1 and CDR2: GEAIGNYY and EKD. CDR3 length equals 15 residues. Here the CDR3 DNA reads TGTGCCTGTGAGGGATTGGGGGATATCTCCGAGAAACTCATCTTT. The encoded protein is CACEGLGDISEKLIF.

With regard to this clone: TCRdb lists the protein of a much larger clone for this DNA, which differs at residue 10, so this is likely a read error; the protein given here is translated from the DNA itself. The chain joins TRDV2 to TRDJ1; TRDD3 might be the D (6 bases). The CDR3 runs to 15 residues. Germline loops: CDR1 GEAIGNYY, CDR2 EKD. With 0 bases removed from V and 9 bases from J, the gap between germline ends came to 19 bases. The CDR3 region is CACDTLNGGPDELIF. Here the CDR3 DNA reads TGTGCCTGTGACACCCTCAACGGGGGACCGGATGAACTCATCTTT.

This clone was seen a few times. The protein that TCRdb holds for this DNA derives from a much larger clone and differs from the translated DNA at residue 14, which likely indicates a read error; the protein shown here is translated from the DNA. The rearrangement joins TRDV2 to TRDJ1; possible D gene TRDD3, 6 bases. The CDR3 totals 16 residues. Germline CDR1 GEAIGNYY, CDR2 EKD. CDR3: CACDTVGGSYTDKPIF. In DNA form, the CDR3 reads TGTGCCTGTGACACCGTGGGGGGGTCGTACACCGATAAACCCATCTTT.

This clone was counted only a few times. A far larger clone lies a single base away; this is likely a read error. The same CDR3 can be traced to other DNA sequences in this sample. The rearrangement uses TRDV2 and TRDJ1; TRDD3 matches at 9 bases. Germline values: CDR1 GEAIGNYY, CDR2 EKD. The CDR3 extends over 19 amino acids. In nucleotides, the CDR3 is TGCGCCTGTGACACCGTTACTGGGGGACCTCACCCGTACACCGATAAACTCATCTTT. Translated, it gives CACDTVTGGPHPYTDKLIF.

This clone was counted between two and nine times. TCRdb lists the protein of a much larger clone for this DNA, which differs at residue 7, so this is likely a read error; the protein given here is translated from the DNA itself. This rearrangement joins TRDV2 to TRDJ1; weak D call: TRDD3 (5 bases). The germline CDR1 and CDR2 sequences are GEAIGNYY and EKD. CDR3 size: 15 residues. V lost 3 bases and J lost 1, with 14 bases in between. CDR3 region: CACDPWRISTDKLIF. The DNA of the CDR3 is TGTGCCTGTGACCCCTGGAGGATAAGCACCGATAAACTCATCTTT.

Points on this clone: TCRdb shows a much larger clone's protein in place of this DNA's translation, and the two differ at residue 11, likely through a read error; the protein shown is translated from the DNA. This sequence joins TRDV2 and TRDJ1; 13 positions match TRDD3. In germline, CDR1 is GEAIGNYY, CDR2 EKD. The CDR3 runs 14 residues. Written as DNA, the CDR3 is TGTGCCTGTCTCAAACTGGGGGATACGGATAGACTCATCTTT. Its protein product is CACLKLGDTDRLIF.

In the case of this clone: For this DNA, TCRdb reports the protein of a much larger clone, which diverges at residue 18, most likely from a read error; the protein presented here is translated directly from the DNA. This rearrangement joins TRDV2 to TRDJ1; TRDD3 aligns across 13 bases. Germline V lookup: CDR1 GEAIGNYY, CDR2 EKD. The CDR3 spans 20 residues. The CDR3 reads CACDTGSLLGDTVDTDKPIF. DNA of the CDR3: TGTGCCTGTGACACCGGTTCTTTACTGGGGGATACGGTGGACACCGATAAACCCATCTTT.